This TCR beta chain derives from a study of blood T cell repertoires in COVID-19. The repertoire was sequenced with immunoSEQ multiplex PCR; TCRdb's copy has only in-frame clones and lacks some. The sample consists of roughly 140,000 clones, about nine tenths of them appearing once. The TCR comes from a man aged 55-75 years who had recovered from COVID-19. The specimen was PBMCs or T cells enriched from blood (not recorded which).

In DNA form, the CDR3 reads TGTGCCAGTAGTGGGCGGACGGGGAGCTCCTACGAGCAGTACTTC. This gives the protein CASSGRTGSSYEQYF. The chain combines TRBV19 with TRBJ2-7, with TRBD2 as a possible D gene (5 bases). Trimming stripped 5 bases from V and 0 bases from J, with 14 bases between. The germline gives CDR1 LNHDA, CDR2 SQIVND (reference sequence). This CDR3 spans 15 amino acids.